The 11 T cell receptor beta chains below were found in one sample sequenced in a study of blood T cell repertoires in COVID-19. The table came from immunoSEQ multiplex PCR; TCRdb's copy has only in-frame clones and leaves some out. Counted here are roughly 180,000 clones, 65% to 90% occurring once; the ten biggest clones make up approximately 8%. Material for sequencing was peripheral blood. The source of these receptors is a man aged 55 to 70 with acute or convalescent COVID-19.

V is TRBV6-5 and J is TRBJ2-2; 12 nucleotides line up with TRBD2. Germline V gives CDR1 MNHEY, CDR2 SVGAGI. The CDR3 runs to 14 residues. Trimming took 10 bases from V and 6 from J; bases not matched to a gene: 6. CDR3 DNA sequence: TGTGCCACACGGCTAGCGGGAGGGGCCGGGGAGCTGTTTTTT. Amino acid sequence: CATRLAGGAGELFF.

The V gene is TRBV28, the J gene TRBJ1-1; TRBD1 aligns across 7 bases. Germline CDR1 is MDHEN and CDR2 is SYDVKM. The V segment lost 3 bases and the J segment 11 bases; nucleotides outside the gene matches: 3. This CDR3 contains 11 residues. The CDR3 spells CASSFEGAAFF. DNA of the CDR3: TGTGCCAGCAGTTTTGAGGGGGCGGCTTTCTTT.

The V and J genes are TRBV5-4 and TRBJ2-1, with 11 bases identical to TRBD2. CDR1 SGHNT and CDR2 YYREEE come from the germline V gene (reference sequence). J lost 6 bases, V lost 4 bases, and 9 bases had no gene match. The length of the CDR3 is 16 residues. DNA for the CDR3: TGTGCCAGCAGCCCCCTTTCTAGCGGGAGGTTCAATGAGCAGTTCTTC. This sequence encodes CASSPLSSGRFNEQFF.

V and J are TRBV5-1 and TRBJ2-6, with unresolved D. V was cut by 0 bases and J by 2 bases, with 9 bases left in between. Germline CDR1 reads SGHRS; CDR2 reads YFSETQ. This CDR3 contains 16 residues. In DNA, the CDR3 is TGCGCCAGCAGCTTGGAACAGCTTACTGGGGCCAACGTCCTGACTTTC. It translates to CASSLEQLTGANVLTF.

The chain has TRBV13 and TRBJ1-2, with D possibly matching TRBD1 (6 bases). Germline V gene lookup returns CDR1 PRHDT and CDR2 FYEKMQ (reference sequence). CDR3 length equals 14 residues. Trimming took off 8 bases at V and 1 base at J, with 14 bases between the two ends. The CDR3 loop is CASGGGLFNYGYTF. The CDR3 DNA is TGTGCCAGCGGCGGGGGCTTATTTAACTATGGCTACACCTTC. Combining the CDR3 with reference TRBV13 and TRBJ1-2 gives the whole variable domain AAGVIQSPRHLIKEKRETATLKCYPIPRHDTVYWYQQGPGQDPQFLISFYEKMQSDKGSIPDRFSAQQFSDYHSELNMSSLELGDSALYFCASGGGLFNYGYTFGSGTRLTVV.

V is TRBV23-1 and J is TRBJ1-5, with TRBD1 matching over 7 bases. TRBV23-1 is an ORF for which the function is uncertain. Trimming removed 4 bases from V and 9 bases from J; junction bases left unmatched: 12. The CDR3 length is 15 residues. The CDR3 bases are TGCGCCAGCAGTCCGTGGCAGGGGGTTCATTGGCCCCAGCATTTT. It translates to CASSPWQGVHWPQHF.

This clone has just one count. The rearrangement links TRBV5-1 to TRBJ2-1, with 11 bases fitting TRBD1. Germline loops: CDR1 SGHRS, CDR2 YFSETQ. Trimming cost V 1 base and J 4 bases; bases outside gene matches: 4. This CDR3 spans 16 amino acids. The CDR3 DNA follows: TGCGCCAGCAGCTTGCGGACAGGGGGCGGGTACAATGAGCAGTTCTTC. Encoded protein: CASSLRTGGGYNEQFF.

The rearrangement joins TRBV6-5 to TRBJ2-7; 7 bases align to TRBD1. The CDR3 covers 12 residues. Germline loops: CDR1 MNHEY, CDR2 SVGAGI. J lost 8 bases, V lost 4 bases, and 5 bases had no gene match. DNA of the CDR3: TGTGCCAGCAGTTCCCGACAGGGAAAGCAGTACTTC. As protein: CASSSRQGKQYF.

V and J are TRBV7-9 and TRBJ2-7, with 11 bases matching TRBD2. With 5 bases clipped from V and 3 bases from J, the junction kept 6 bases outside the gene matches. The CDR3 is made up of 15 amino acids. Germline V gene lookup returns CDR1 SEHNR and CDR2 FQNEAQ (reference sequence). The CDR3 spells CASSTRLAGLYEQYF. CDR3 in DNA: TGTGCCAGCAGCACTAGACTAGCGGGACTCTACGAGCAGTACTTC.

The count of this clone is one. V and J are TRBV9 and TRBJ2-4, with D possibly TRBD2 on 7 matching bases. V dropped 4 bases and J dropped 0 bases, with 23 bases sitting between them. The length of the CDR3 is 19 residues. Germline V gene lookup returns CDR1 SGDLS and CDR2 YYNGEE. The CDR3 DNA reads as TGTGCCAGCAGCCCGTCCGGGGGGCCCGCGGGCGTAGCCAAAAACATTCAGTACTTC. Translation gives CASSPSGGPAGVAKNIQYF. Using reference TRBV9 and TRBJ2-4 for the parts outside the CDR3, the full variable domain is DSGVTQTPKHLITATGQRVTLRCSPRSGDLSVYWYQQSLDQGLQFLIQYYNGEERAKGNILERFSAQQFPDLHSELNLSSLELGDSALYFCASSPSGGPAGVAKNIQYFGAGTRLSVL.

The V and J genes are TRBV2 and TRBJ1-6, with 7 bases fitting TRBD1. The junction had 6 bases not matched to a gene; V was cut back by 6 bases and J by 7 bases. This CDR3 contains 14 residues. Germline loops: CDR1 SNHLY, CDR2 FYNNEI. CDR3 coding DNA: TGTGCCAGCAGCGCGGACAGGACAAATTCACCCCTCCACTTT. Protein product: CASSADRTNSPLHF.